The 14 T cell receptor beta chains below come from one sample, sequenced in a study of T cell responses to AZD1222 COVID-19 vaccine. Repertoires were generated with immunoSEQ multiplex PCR, while TCRdb's copy carries only in-frame clones and drops some. This sample carries 180,000 or so clones, 80% to 90% of them seen once, and the ten largest clones take 4% to 4.5%. The sequencing used peripheral blood, collected 28 days after the second dose of the MenACWY control vaccine. The receptors derive from an adult who received the MenACWY meningococcal vaccine as a control.

The chain uses TRBV3-1 (or the pseudogene TRBV3-2) and TRBJ1-5; 7 bases agree with TRBD1. The CDR3 sequence is 17 residues long. V lost 0 bases and J lost 3; bases outside the gene matches: 8. CDR1 LGHDT and CDR2 YNNKEL come from the germline V gene (reference sequence). The CDR3 protein is CASSQDRRGPNNQPQHF. The CDR3 coding sequence is TGTGCCAGCAGCCAAGATCGGAGGGGGCCCAACAATCAGCCCCAGCATTTT.

The chain joins TRBV28 to TRBJ1-1; 11 positions match TRBD1. CDR1 and CDR2 from the germline V gene are MDHEN and SYDVKM. CDR3 length: 22 amino acids. V dropped 3 bases and J dropped 1; count of bases not matched to a gene: 22. The CDR3 DNA follows: TGTGCCAGCAGTTTCTCGGGCCTGTTCGGGAGGACAGGGGGCGCGGAGAACACTGAAGCTTTCTTT. Its protein is CASSFSGLFGRTGGAENTEAFF.

The V call is TRBV18, the J call TRBJ2-3; no definite D call. Trimming shortened V by 4 bases and J by 2 bases, and 7 bases separated the two germline ends. The V gene's germline CDR1 is KGHSH and CDR2 LQKENI. The CDR3 contains 13 residues. The CDR3 loop reads CASSLGHTDTQYF. The CDR3 DNA follows: TGTGCCAGCTCACTTGGGCACACAGATACGCAGTATTTT. The full variable domain, in which reference TRBV18 and TRBJ2-3 provide the parts outside the CDR3, is NAGVMQNPRHLVRRRGQEARLRCSPMKGHSHVYWYRQLPEEGLKFMVYLQKENIIDESGMPKERFSAEFPKEGPSILRIQQVVRGDSAAYFCASSLGHTDTQYFGPGTRLTVL.

The chain has TRBV6-5 and TRBJ1-3; TRBD1 is a possible D gene (5 bases). The germline V gene has CDR1 MNHEY and CDR2 SVGAGI. This CDR3 has 13 residues. V lost 6 bases to trimming and J lost 3 bases, with 9 bases between them. In DNA, the CDR3 is TGTGCCAGCAGACGGGGGAATGGAAACACCATATATTTT. It encodes CASRRGNGNTIYF.

This rearrangement joins TRBV11-2 to TRBJ2-7; TRBD2 matches at 7 bases. The CDR3 contains 15 residues. The J segment lost 2 bases and the V segment lost 5 bases, leaving 9 bases of the junction unmatched. The germline V gene encodes CDR1 SGHAT and CDR2 FQNNGV. The DNA of the CDR3 is TGTGCCAGCAGCGCTGGGGAGGGGCTGCCCTACGAGCAGTACTTC. Translation gives CASSAGEGLPYEQYF.

The J gene is TRBJ1-1, the V gene TRBV7-2, with 7 bases matching TRBD1. From germline, CDR1 is SGHTA and CDR2 FQGNSA. Trimming took 2 bases from V and 4 from J; bases not matched to a gene: 7. There are 15 residues in the CDR3. CDR3 in DNA: TGTGCCAGCAGCTTATACCCACAGGGGACCACTGAAGCTTTCTTT. The encoded protein is CASSLYPQGTTEAFF.

This chain uses TRBV6-2 or TRBV6-3 with TRBJ1-1; D is perhaps TRBD1 (6 bases). This CDR3 contains 13 residues. With 4 bases removed from V and 6 bases from J, the gap between germline ends came to 12 bases. From germline, CDR1 is MNHEY and CDR2 SVGEGT. The CDR3 DNA is TGTGCCAGCAGTTCCCAGGGGAGCGCTGAAGCTTTCTTT. It encodes CASSSQGSAEAFF.

This rearrangement joins TRBV10-3 to TRBJ2-3; TRBD2 aligns across 9 bases. Germline V gene lookup returns CDR1 ENHRY and CDR2 SYGVKD. The CDR3 totals 14 residues. V was clipped by 10 bases and J by 5 bases; unmatched bases: 10. CDR3 region: CATLAGSLGDTQYF. CDR3 in DNA: TGTGCCACCCTAGCGGGATCTTTGGGAGATACGCAGTATTTT.

This chain links TRBV28 with TRBJ1-1; D is ambiguous. V was cut by 4 bases and J by 8 bases, with 8 bases left in between. Germline CDR1 and CDR2: MDHEN and SYDVKM. This CDR3 spans 11 amino acids. The CDR3 here is CASSSPREAFF. CDR3 DNA sequence: TGTGCCAGCAGTTCCCCCCGAGAAGCTTTCTTT. The whole variable domain, remainder taken from reference TRBV28 and TRBJ1-1, is DVKVTQSSRYLVKRTGEKVFLECVQDMDHENMFWYRQDPGLGLRLIYFSYDVKMKEKGDIPEGYSVSREKKERFSLILESASTNQTSMYLCASSSPREAFFGQGTRLTVV.

The V call is TRBV4-1, the J call TRBJ2-1; no clear D. Germline V gene lookup returns CDR1 MGHRA and CDR2 YSYEKL. CDR3 length equals 15 residues. The V end was cut by 1 base, the J end by 1 base, with 8 bases between. The CDR3 here is CASSQVLPSYNEQFF. CDR3 nucleotides: TGCGCCAGCAGCCAAGTACTCCCATCCTACAATGAGCAGTTCTTC.

The chain joins TRBV5-8 to TRBJ1-2; TRBD1 agrees at 9 bases. The junction had 7 bases not matched to a gene; V was cut back by 4 bases and J by 6 bases. The CDR3 is 14 amino acids. Germline V gives CDR1 SGHTS, CDR2 YDEGEE. CDR3 DNA sequence: TGTGCCAGCAGCAGAGACAGGGGGGCGGATGGCTACACCTTC. Amino acid sequence: CASSRDRGADGYTF.

V gene TRBV5-4 combines with J gene TRBJ1-2; unclear D gene. The CDR3 loop spans 15 amino acids. V was pared by 0 bases and J by 6 bases, with 15 bases between. The germline V gene encodes CDR1 SGHNT and CDR2 YYREEE (reference sequence). CDR3: CASSLAHGQQHGYTF. DNA of the CDR3: TGTGCCAGCAGCTTGGCCCATGGTCAACAGCATGGCTACACCTTC.

Points on this clone: A read error may produce the germline difference seen at one junction end. This chain connects TRBV6-5 to TRBJ2-1, with D tentatively TRBD1 or TRBD2 (5 bases each). This CDR3 is 14 amino acids long. Germline V gene data show CDR1 as MNHEY and CDR2 as SVGAGI. The CDR3 DNA sequence: TGTGCCGGCAGGTTGGGGGACTCCTACAATGAGCAGTTCTTC. Amino acid sequence: CAGRLGDSYNEQFF.

The V call is TRBV2, the J call TRBJ1-5; D is perhaps TRBD1 (6 bases). This CDR3 contains 14 residues. Trimming shortened V by 4 bases and J by 7 bases, and 14 bases separated the two germline ends. Germline V gene data show CDR1 as SNHLY and CDR2 as FYNNEI. For the CDR3, the DNA is TGTGCCAGCAGTGTGAACAGGGTGGGCCAGCCCCAGCATTTT. It yields the protein CASSVNRVGQPQHF.